Listed below are T cell receptor beta chains from one sample, sequenced in a study of vaccination and CD4 T cells after COVID-19. Antigen specificity for these receptors is unknown. Each CDR3 protein gets one entry after TCRdb re-called the PCR reads with MiXCR. The data contain roughly 14,000 distinct CDR3 sequences, 42% of them singletons. Sequencing was performed on CD4+ T cells from blood, cultured in vitro, taken before SARS-CoV-2 vaccination. The receptors originated from a human donor who had recovered from COVID-19. CDR3s include the opening cysteine and the closing phenylalanine or tryptophan. D genes are given only for firm matches. Expanded clones are given a class, and other clones once, few, many or no size at all.

>few|TRBJ1-1|.|TRBV20-1
CSARVNTEAFF
TGCAGTGCTAGGGTCAATACTGAAGCTTTCTTT
>.|TRBJ2-2|.|TRBV5-4
CASSRQENTGELFF
TGTGCCAGCAGCCGCCAGGAGAACACCGGGGAGCTGTTTTTT
>few|TRBJ2-1|TRBD2|TRBV7-2
CASSLAAGSYNEQFF
TGTGCCAGCAGCCTCGCAGCGGGATCCTACAATGAGCAGTTCTTC
>once|TRBJ1-1|.|TRBV6-1
CASSTSGSGFAEAFF
.
>.|TRBJ2-3|TRBD2|TRBV6-1
CASSLQTGGSSTDTQYF
TGTGCCAGCAGCCTTCAGACCGGGGGGAGCAGCACAGATACGCAGTATTTT
>.|TRBJ1-5|TRBD1|TRBV20-1
CSAVTGGSGSSNQPQHF
TGCAGTGCTGTGACAGGGGGAAGTGGAAGTAGCAATCAGCCCCAGCATTTT
>.|TRBJ2-1|TRBD2|TRBV19
CASSRILAGGNNEQFF
TGTGCCAGTAGTAGGATACTAGCGGGGGGGAACAATGAGCAGTTCTTC
>.|TRBJ2-7|.|TRBV6-1
CASSDGGGYEQYF
TGTGCCAGCAGTGATGGGGGAGGCTACGAGCAGTACTTC
>.|TRBJ2-3|.|TRBV5-4
CASTSKSDTQYF
TGTGCCAGCACCTCGAAGTCCGATACGCAGTATTTT
>few|TRBJ1-5|.|TRBV6-1
CGGGVGQPQHF
TGTGGTGGGGGAGTGGGCCAGCCCCAGCATTTT
>.|TRBJ2-5|.|TRBV7-8
CASSLRAGLPETQYF
TGTGCCAGCAGCTTGCGCGCGGGGCTCCCGGAGACCCAGTACTTC
>.|TRBJ2-1|TRBD2|TRBV29-1
CSVGTSGSSYNEQFF
TGCAGCGTCGGTACTAGCGGGAGCTCCTACAATGAGCAGTTCTTC
>.|TRBJ1-5|.|TRBV11-2
CASSFNIGGDQPQHF
TGTGCCAGCAGCTTTAACATCGGGGGGGATCAGCCCCAGCATTTT
>.|TRBJ1-1|TRBD1|TRBV7-9
CASSQNQQGASAFF
TGTGCCAGCAGCCAAAATCAACAGGGGGCTTCAGCTTTCTTT